This TCR beta chain emerged from a study of shared clonotypes between healthy human individuals. Study information: The study drew on a couple of women and a few men aged 18 to 49 as donors. A donor's plate count was three for CD4 naive and three for CD4 memory; CD8 naive had two and CD8 memory one.

Clones were read by immunoSEQ multiplex PCR, and TCRdb kept only the in-frame ones, dropping some. The sample contains about 2.4 million clones, approximately 94% of which appear only once. To note about this clone: What it binds is unknown.

Both subsets, CD45RA+ naive and CD45RA-negative memory, were split from the CD4+ cells. Regarding the study as a whole: Expectations were that clonotype sharing among donors would be affected by sequencing depth.

The TCR comes from a young man in good health. Sequenced sample: naive CD4+ T cells sorted from blood. Subset reported: CD45RA+ positively selected.

CDR3 in amino acids: CASSEVSGGQPQHF. DNA of the CDR3: TGTGCCAGCAGTGAGGTCTCAGGGGGCCAGCCCCAGCATTTT. The rearrangement uses TRBV6-1 and TRBJ1-5; 8 nucleotides agree with TRBD1. The germline V gene encodes CDR1 MNHNS and CDR2 SASEGT. This CDR3 comprises 14 residues. J was trimmed by 7 bases and V by 3 bases; bases with no gene match: 5.